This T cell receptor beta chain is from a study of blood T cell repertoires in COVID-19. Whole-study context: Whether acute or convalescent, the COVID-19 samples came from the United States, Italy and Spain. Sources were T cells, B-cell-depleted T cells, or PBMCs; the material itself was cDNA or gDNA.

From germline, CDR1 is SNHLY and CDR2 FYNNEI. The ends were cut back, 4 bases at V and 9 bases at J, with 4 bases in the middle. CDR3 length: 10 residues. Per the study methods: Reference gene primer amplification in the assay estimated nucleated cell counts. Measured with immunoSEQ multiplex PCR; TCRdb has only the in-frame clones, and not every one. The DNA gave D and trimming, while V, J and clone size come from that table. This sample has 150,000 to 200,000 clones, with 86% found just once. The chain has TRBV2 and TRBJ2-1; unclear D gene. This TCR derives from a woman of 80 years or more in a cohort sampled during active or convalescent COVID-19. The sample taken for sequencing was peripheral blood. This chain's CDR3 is CASSVAEQFF. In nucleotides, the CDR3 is TGTGCCAGCAGTGTGGCTGAGCAGTTCTTC.